The 11 T cell receptor beta chains listed next were all sequenced from one sample in a study of shared clonotypes between healthy human individuals. Profiling relied on immunoSEQ multiplex PCR, and the TCRdb table lists in-frame clones only, not all of them. This sample carries roughly 2 million clones, roughly 94% of them seen once, and the ten largest clones take 0.1% to 0.15%. Sequencing used naive CD4+ T cells sorted from blood. Indicated subset: CD45RA+ positively selected. The receptors were sampled from a man younger than 35 in good health.

This chain uses TRBV7-2 with TRBJ2-4; 8 nucleotides align to TRBD2. With 6 bases clipped from V and 8 bases from J, the junction kept 3 bases outside the gene matches. Germline assignment: CDR1 SGHTA and CDR2 FQGNSA. This CDR3 is built from 12 residues. The CDR3 here is CASRPAGDIQYF. The CDR3 DNA is TGTGCCAGCAGGCCAGCGGGAGACATTCAGTACTTC.

The J gene is TRBJ1-1, the V gene TRBV5-4; D is ambiguous. V lost 4 bases and J lost 1, with 5 bases in between. Germline V gene data show CDR1 as SGHNT and CDR2 as YYREEE (reference sequence). CDR3 length: 12 residues. CDR3 in amino acids: CASSGRNTEAFF. CDR3 in DNA: TGTGCCAGCAGCGGAAGGAACACTGAAGCTTTCTTT. The variable domain in full, with the rest retrieved from reference TRBV5-4 and TRBJ1-1, is ETGVTQSPTHLIKTRGQQVTLRCSSQSGHNTVSWYQQALGQGPQFIFQYYREEENGRGNFPPRFSGLQFPNYSSELNVNALELDDSALYLCASSGRNTEAFFGQGTRLTVV.

The DNA of the CDR3 is TGTGCCAGCTCACCCAGTGGGGGAAACTATGGCTACACCTTC. Encoded protein: CASSPSGGNYGYTF. The chain recombines TRBV18 with TRBJ1-2; tentatively, D is TRBD1 (5 bases). Trimming cost V 3 bases and J 2 bases, with 10 bases left between them. CDR1 and CDR2 from the germline V gene are KGHSH and LQKENI. The CDR3 runs 14 residues.

This clone was seen just once. The chain recombines TRBV5-1 with TRBJ2-1; 7 bases map to TRBD2. J gave up 7 bases and V 4 bases, and 8 bases lay outside the gene matches. Germline loops: CDR1 SGHRS, CDR2 YFSETQ. The CDR3 extends over 14 amino acids. CDR3: CASSRDYPGNEQFF. CDR3 DNA: TGCGCCAGCAGCCGGGACTACCCTGGAAATGAGCAGTTCTTC.

V usage is TRBV2 and J usage is TRBJ1-5; a possible D gene is TRBD1 (5 bases). V was clipped by 4 bases and J by 1 base, with 11 bases between them. CDR1 and CDR2 (germline): SNHLY, FYNNEI. The CDR3 contains 15 residues. CDR3 amino acids: CASSGPGGSNQPQHF. The CDR3, as DNA: TGTGCCAGCAGTGGGCCCGGGGGAAGCAATCAGCCCCAGCATTTT.

The chain links TRBV10-3 to TRBJ1-1; no clear D gene. Germline CDR1 and CDR2: ENHRY and SYGVKD. Between the trimmed V and J ends, which lost 4 bases and 8 bases, there was a span of 11 bases. The CDR3 has 12 amino acids. The CDR3 DNA is TGTGCCATCAGTGGGACGGCCCTCGAAGCTTTCTTT. This gives the protein CAISGTALEAFF.

This clone was picked up a small number of times. The gene calls are TRBV30 and TRBJ1-1; 8 nucleotides line up with TRBD1. CDR1 and CDR2 from the germline V gene are GTSNPN and SVGIG (reference sequence). Trimming took 5 bases from V and 3 from J; bases not matched to a gene: 2. The CDR3 contains 12 residues. The CDR3 loop reads CAWGQGDTEAFF. In DNA form, the CDR3 reads TGTGCCTGGGGACAGGGAGACACTGAAGCTTTCTTT.

V is TRBV10-3 and J is TRBJ2-3; the match to TRBD2 covers 7 bases. V was pared by 4 bases and J by 4 bases, with 11 bases of the junction left unmatched. The CDR3 is 16 residues long. CDR1 and CDR2 from the germline V gene are ENHRY and SYGVKD. CDR3 residues: CAISAHGGSGADTQYF. For the CDR3, the DNA is TGTGCCATCAGTGCCCACGGCGGGAGTGGGGCAGATACGCAGTATTTT.

Turning to this clone: The sample holds other DNA sequences that translate to the same CDR3. The genes are TRBV5-1 and TRBJ2-3; D gene unclear. The germline V gene has CDR1 SGHRS and CDR2 YFSETQ. Between the trimmed V and J ends, which lost 2 bases and 0 bases, there was a span of 10 bases. This CDR3 comprises 15 residues. CDR3: CASSLVGSSTDTQYF. The CDR3 coding sequence is TGCGCCAGCAGCTTAGTAGGGTCCAGCACAGATACGCAGTATTTT.

The V gene is TRBV6-4, the J gene TRBJ2-2; no clear D gene. The CDR3 is made up of 12 amino acids. Trimming removed 3 bases from V and 8 bases from J, with 7 bases in between. Germline-derived CDR1 and CDR2 are MRHNA and SNTAGT. The CDR3 protein is CASSDKSGELFF. DNA for the CDR3: TGTGCCAGCAGTGATAAGTCGGGGGAGCTGTTTTTT.

The chain links TRBV5-1 to TRBJ1-2; 7 bases match TRBD1. V lost 0 bases, J lost 2 bases, and 10 bases stayed unmatched. The CDR3 covers 17 residues. From germline, CDR1 is SGHRS and CDR2 YFSETQ. CDR3 residues: CASSLGFAGGDNYGYTF. The DNA of the CDR3 is TGCGCCAGCAGCTTGGGATTTGCAGGGGGTGACAACTATGGCTACACCTTC.